A single sample is the source of the 2 T cell receptor beta chains below, sequenced in a study of blood T cell repertoires in COVID-19. Assay used: immunoSEQ multiplex PCR; TCRdb lists only in-frame clones, some missing. The sample yields around 320,000 clones, around 89% seen once. The sequencing sample was made of PBMCs or T cells enriched from blood (not recorded which). The origin of the receptors is a woman under 30 with acute COVID-19.

A word on this clone: Other DNA sequences of this sample code for an identical CDR3. This chain links TRBV9 with TRBJ2-3; D not certain. V was clipped by 3 bases and J by 4 bases, with 6 bases between them. Germline values: CDR1 SGDLS, CDR2 YYNGEE. This CDR3 region has 12 residues. The CDR3 DNA reads TGTGCCAGCAGCGCAGGCCCAGATACGCAGTATTTT. It translates to CASSAGPDTQYF.

The chain is built from TRBV19 and TRBJ1-2; 8 positions match TRBD1. The CDR3 contains 13 residues. Trimming removed 4 bases from V and 8 bases from J; junction bases left unmatched: 6. CDR1 is LNHDA, CDR2 SQIVND, per germline (reference sequence). CDR3 amino acids: CASSKDRERGYTF. DNA of the CDR3: TGTGCCAGTAGTAAGGACAGGGAGAGGGGCTACACCTTC.